These 3 T cell receptor beta chains came from one sample sequenced in a study of cytomegalovirus exposure and HLA in healthy donors. A multiplex PCR was run with 60 Vbeta primers and 13 Jbeta primers. The repertoire was sequenced with immunoSEQ multiplex PCR; TCRdb's copy has only in-frame clones and lacks some. The sample yields roughly 200,000 clones, 75% seen once. What was sequenced was PBMCs. These receptors all stem from a male donor in good health and CMV-seronegative.

The V and J genes are TRBV11-1 and TRBJ1-2; 8 positions agree with TRBD1. The CDR3 extends over 16 amino acids. Germline-derived CDR1 and CDR2 are SGHAT and FQDESV (reference sequence). J was trimmed by 4 bases and V by 3 bases; bases with no gene match: 10. Here the CDR3 reads CASSLDIGQGSYGYTF. DNA of the CDR3: TGTGCCAGCAGCTTGGACATCGGACAGGGTAGCTATGGCTACACCTTC.

The CDR3 loop reads CASSPPPEKTQYF. CDR3 nucleotide sequence: TGTGCCAGCAGTCCCCCACCGGAGAAGACCCAGTACTTC. J is TRBJ2-5 and V is TRBV28; D unresolved. Germline V gene lookup returns CDR1 MDHEN and CDR2 SYDVKM. V lost 5 bases, J lost 6 bases, and 13 bases lay in between. The CDR3 covers 13 residues.

This clone occurred once. The J gene is TRBJ1-1, the V gene TRBV10-1, with TRBD1 as a possible D gene (5 bases). CDR1 is WNHNN and CDR2 is SYGVQD in the germline V gene (reference sequence). There are 15 residues in the CDR3. V was pared by 4 bases and J by 0 bases, with 12 bases between. The CDR3 nucleotides read TGCGCCAGCAGTGCTTCGGAAGGGGTGAACACTGAAGCTTTCTTT. Protein: CASSASEGVNTEAFF.